The 18 T cell receptor beta chains below come from one sample, sequenced in a study of shared clonotypes between healthy human individuals. The table came from immunoSEQ multiplex PCR; TCRdb's copy has only in-frame clones and leaves some out. The table includes 900,000 to 1,200,000 clones, around three quarters detected once. Sequencing input: memory CD4+ T cells from PBMCs. Indicated subset: CD45RA-negative fraction. The source is a man aged 18 to 29 in good health. Some clones in this sample may be carry-over from other donors' samples.

The chain uses TRBV18 and TRBJ1-1, with D unclear. V lost 4 bases, J lost 6 bases, and 15 bases lay in between. Germline V gene data show CDR1 as KGHSH and CDR2 as LQKENI. This CDR3 comprises 14 residues. DNA for the CDR3: TGTGCCAGCTCACGTACAGAAATTCGGCCTGAAGCTTTCTTT. Its protein is CASSRTEIRPEAFF.

V is TRBV7-2 and J is TRBJ2-5; 7 bases match TRBD2. Germline loops: CDR1 SGHTA, CDR2 FQGNSA. With V trimmed by 3 bases and J by 3 bases, 4 bases remained unmatched. The CDR3 has 14 amino acids. The CDR3 loop is CASSLGGTEETQYF. The CDR3 DNA is TGTGCCAGCAGCTTGGGAGGGACGGAAGAGACCCAGTACTTC. Full variable domain (missing parts from reference TRBV7-2 and TRBJ2-5): GAGVSQSPSNKVTEKGKDVELRCDPISGHTALYWYRQSLGQGLEFLIYFQGNSAPDKSGLPSDRFSAERTGGSVSTLTIQRTQQEDSAVYLCASSLGGTEETQYFGPGTRLLVL.

The genes are TRBV5-8 and TRBJ2-6; 7 positions agree with TRBD1. The germline gives CDR1 SGHTS, CDR2 YDEGEE. The CDR3 has 15 amino acids. Trimming removed 2 bases from V and 2 bases from J; junction bases left unmatched: 1. DNA for the CDR3: TGTGCCAGCAGCTTCACAGGGGCTGGGGCCAACGTCCTGACTTTC. The encoded protein is CASSFTGAGANVLTF.

This clone was counted many times. The chain combines TRBV5-1 with TRBJ2-1; 8 nucleotides match TRBD1. The CDR3 contains 16 residues. With 4 bases clipped from V and 0 bases from J, the junction kept 6 bases outside the gene matches. Germline V gives CDR1 SGHRS, CDR2 YFSETQ. The CDR3 DNA reads TGCGCCAGCAGCCCTTTCCAGGGGGCCTCCTACAATGAGCAGTTCTTC. Translation gives CASSPFQGASYNEQFF.

The chain couples TRBV30 to TRBJ1-1; no reliable D call. CDR3 size: 12 residues. Germline CDR1 and CDR2: GTSNPN and SVGIG (reference sequence). With 3 bases removed from V and 8 bases from J, the gap between germline ends came to 13 bases. The CDR3 loop reads CAWSPGSEEAFF. For the CDR3, the DNA is TGTGCCTGGAGCCCCGGGTCAGAAGAAGCTTTCTTT.

The V and J genes are TRBV9 and TRBJ1-2; D perhaps matches TRBD1 (6 bases). V was clipped by 5 bases and J by 5 bases, with 16 bases between them. CDR3 length: 14 amino acids. Germline V gene sequence: CDR1 SGDLS, CDR2 YYNGEE. The CDR3 sequence: CASRSQGRRYGYTF. The CDR3 DNA reads TGTGCCAGCAGGTCACAGGGTAGGCGGTATGGCTACACCTTC.

This rearrangement joins TRBV30 to TRBJ2-5; no clear D. V lost 5 bases and J 1 base, leaving 14 bases between the germline ends. The CDR3 loop spans 14 amino acids. CDR1 GTSNPN and CDR2 SVGIG come from the germline V gene (reference sequence). DNA for the CDR3: TGTGCCTGGGGAAGCACAATATTCCAAGAGACCCAGTACTTC. Translated, it gives CAWGSTIFQETQYF.

V is TRBV29-1 and J is TRBJ2-3; D call uncertain. The V end was cut by 7 bases, the J end by 7 bases, with 12 bases between. The CDR3 totals 11 residues. Germline assignment: CDR1 SQVTM and CDR2 ANQGSEA. For the CDR3, the DNA is TGCAGCGCCACCCCGGAGTATACGCAGTATTTT. Encoded protein: CSATPEYTQYF.

This clone occurred a few times. The chain uses TRBV9 and TRBJ1-1, with unresolved D. V shed 3 bases and J shed 7 bases, with 19 bases lying between them. Germline CDR1 reads SGDLS; CDR2 reads YYNGEE. The CDR3 length is 15 residues. In DNA, the CDR3 is TGTGCCAGCAGCGCCGGGTTTATCGGTAGGAGTGAAGCTTTCTTT. This gives the protein CASSAGFIGRSEAFF.

The rearrangement links TRBV21-1 to TRBJ2-3. TRBV21-1 is labeled a pseudogene. This CDR3 spans 17 amino acids. The CDR3 here is CASSNPSWDKWADTQYF. CDR3 nucleotides: TGTGCCAGCAGCAATCCCTCCTGGGATAAGTGGGCAGATACGCAGTATTTT.

The chain combines TRBV4-2 with TRBJ2-7; the match to TRBD2 covers 8 bases. The junction had 3 bases not matched to a gene; V was cut back by 5 bases and J by 0 bases. Germline-derived CDR1 and CDR2 are LGHNA and YNFKEQ. The CDR3 runs 14 residues. CDR3: CASSVLADSYEQYF. The CDR3 nucleotides read TGTGCCAGCAGCGTACTAGCGGACTCCTACGAGCAGTACTTC.

The rearrangement links TRBV5-1 to TRBJ1-5, with unresolved D. The V end lost 0 bases, the J end lost 1 base, and 11 bases lay between the germline ends. This CDR3 has 16 residues. Germline V gene data show CDR1 as SGHRS and CDR2 as YFSETQ. DNA for the CDR3: TGCGCCAGCAGCTTGGCTGGGTTCGGGAGCAATCAGCCCCAGCATTTT. This encodes CASSLAGFGSNQPQHF.

The chain has TRBV7-2 and TRBJ2-1; 9 bases align to TRBD2. V shed 5 bases, J shed 0 bases, and the junction held 5 bases outside the gene matches. The length of the CDR3 is 16 residues. Per germline, CDR1 SGHTA and CDR2 FQGNSA. Here the CDR3 reads CASSGLLAGSYNEQFF. CDR3 sequence (DNA): TGTGCCAGCAGCGGGCTACTAGCGGGCTCCTACAATGAGCAGTTCTTC. Using reference TRBV7-2 and TRBJ2-1 for the parts outside the CDR3, the full variable domain is GAGVSQSPSNKVTEKGKDVELRCDPISGHTALYWYRQSLGQGLEFLIYFQGNSAPDKSGLPSDRFSAERTGGSVSTLTIQRTQQEDSAVYLCASSGLLAGSYNEQFFGPGTRLTVL.

The chain carries TRBV6-6 and TRBJ1-1, with a weak D call TRBD1 (5 bases). Germline CDR1 MNHNY, CDR2 SVGAGI (reference sequence). V was clipped by 0 bases and J by 5 bases, with 13 bases between them. The CDR3 runs to 15 residues. The CDR3 coding sequence is TGTGCCAGCAGTTACTCGAATAGGGGAGGGACTGAAGCTTTCTTT. Encoded protein: CASSYSNRGGTEAFF.

This chain connects TRBV5-1 to TRBJ2-7; possibly TRBD1 for D (6 bases). Germline CDR1 SGHRS, CDR2 YFSETQ. CDR3 length equals 13 residues. Trimming removed 1 base at V and 4 bases at J, with 9 bases between. The CDR3 protein is CASSLTGLYEQYF. The CDR3 nucleotides read TGCGCCAGCAGCTTGACAGGGCTATACGAGCAGTACTTC.

A few counts support this clone. A much larger clone differs from this one at a single base, so this may be a read error. The V and J genes are TRBV2 and TRBJ2-7, with D hard to call. The CDR3 consists of 11 residues. The V and J ends lost 6 bases and 3 bases respectively, with 6 bases between them. Germline assignment: CDR1 SNHLY and CDR2 FYNNEI. The chain's CDR3 is CASRGYYEQYF. CDR3 sequence (DNA): TGTGCCAGCAGGGGTTACTACGAGCAGTACTTC. Complete variable domain (other parts from reference TRBV2 and TRBJ2-7): EPEVTQTPSHQVTQMGQEVILRCVPISNHLYFYWYRQILGQKVEFLVSFYNNEISEKSEIFDDQFSVERPDGSNFTLKIRSTKLEDSAMYFCASRGYYEQYFGPGTRLTVT.

Concerning this clone itself: A far larger clone is only one base removed, so a read error is likely. The sample contains more than one DNA sequence encoding this CDR3. The genes are TRBV5-6 and TRBJ1-2; 10 positions agree with TRBD1. This CDR3 is built from 14 residues. Per germline, CDR1 SGHDT and CDR2 YYEEEE. In nucleotides, the CDR3 is TGTGCCAGTAGCTTGGATGGGACAGGGGTAGGCTACACCTTC. The encoded protein is CASSLDGTGVGYTF.

The table lists this clone with a few counts. Additional DNA sequences in this sample encode the identical CDR3. This chain uses TRBV6-1 with TRBJ1-1; TRBD1 agrees at 7 bases. This CDR3 has 14 residues. Germline V gives CDR1 MNHNS, CDR2 SASEGT. V gave up 4 bases and J gave up 5 bases; unmatched junction bases: 7. CDR3 sequence: CASSVKGAGTEAFF. The CDR3 bases are TGTGCCAGCAGTGTGAAGGGGGCGGGTACTGAAGCTTTCTTT.